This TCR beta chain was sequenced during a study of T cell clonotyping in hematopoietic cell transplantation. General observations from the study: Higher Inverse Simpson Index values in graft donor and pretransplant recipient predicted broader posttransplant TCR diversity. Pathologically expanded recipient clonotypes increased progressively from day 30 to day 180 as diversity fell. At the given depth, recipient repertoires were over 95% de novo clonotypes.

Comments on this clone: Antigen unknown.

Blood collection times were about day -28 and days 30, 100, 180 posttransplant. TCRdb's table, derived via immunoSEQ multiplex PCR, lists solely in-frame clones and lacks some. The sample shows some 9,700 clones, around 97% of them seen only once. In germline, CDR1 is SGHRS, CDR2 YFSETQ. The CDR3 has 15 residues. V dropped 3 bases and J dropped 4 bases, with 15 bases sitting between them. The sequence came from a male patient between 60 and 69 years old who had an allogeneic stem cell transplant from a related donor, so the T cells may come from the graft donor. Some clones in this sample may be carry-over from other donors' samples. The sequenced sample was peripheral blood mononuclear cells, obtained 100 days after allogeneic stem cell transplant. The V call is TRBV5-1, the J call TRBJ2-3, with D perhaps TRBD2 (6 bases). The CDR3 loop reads CASSSGLGGADTQYF. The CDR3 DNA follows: TGCGCCAGCAGCTCGGGACTGGGTGGCGCAGATACGCAGTATTTT.